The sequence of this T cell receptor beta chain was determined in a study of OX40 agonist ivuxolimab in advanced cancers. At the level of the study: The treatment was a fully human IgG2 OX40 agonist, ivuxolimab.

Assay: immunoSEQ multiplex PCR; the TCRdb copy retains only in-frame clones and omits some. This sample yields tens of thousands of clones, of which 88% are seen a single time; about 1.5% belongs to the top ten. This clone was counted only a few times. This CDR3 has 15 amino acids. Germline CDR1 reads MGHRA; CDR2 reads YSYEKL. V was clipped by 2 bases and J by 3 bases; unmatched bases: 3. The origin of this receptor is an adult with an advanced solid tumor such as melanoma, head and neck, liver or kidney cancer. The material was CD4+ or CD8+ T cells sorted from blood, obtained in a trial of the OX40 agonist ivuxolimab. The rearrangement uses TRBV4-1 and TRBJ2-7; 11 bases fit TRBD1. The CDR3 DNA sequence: TGCGCCAGCAGCCAACCGGGACAGGGGGGCTACGAGCAGTACTTC. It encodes CASSQPGQGGYEQYF.